These 28 T cell receptor beta chains were all obtained from the same sample, sequenced in a study of blood T cell repertoires in COVID-19 (dated by TCRdb to 2018 to 2021). Receptor libraries were prepared by the immunoSEQ multiplex PCR assay. TCRdb's version of the immuneACCESS table is confined to in-frame rearrangements and falls short of the full clone set. An unresolved V gene accounts for under half of the shortfall where checked; the remainder is of unknown origin. This sample lists about 100,000 clones; about 80% were detected once. 9.5% to 13% of the sample is taken by the ten largest. The sequencing input was peripheral blood. These TCRs come from a woman between 70 and 85 years old with acute or convalescent COVID-19.

The J gene is TRBJ2-5, the V gene TRBV7-8; possibly TRBD2 for D (6 bases). The CDR3 has 13 amino acids. Trimming took 3 bases from V and 2 from J, leaving 7 bases between them. Per germline, CDR1 SGHVS and CDR2 FQNEAQ. The CDR3 nucleotides read TGTGCCAGCAGCTTGGGACTGCAAGAGACCCAGTACTTC. Protein sequence: CASSLGLQETQYF.

This clone was detected only once. The V call is TRBV2, the J call TRBJ1-3, with D uncertain. Per germline, CDR1 SNHLY and CDR2 FYNNEI. This CDR3 comprises 16 residues. Trimming cost V 4 bases and J 0 bases, with 13 bases left between them. DNA of the CDR3: TGTGCCAGCAGTGTGGGCCTTGGGTACTCTGGAAACACCATATATTTT. It codes for CASSVGLGYSGNTIYF.

The chain is built from TRBV3-1 (or the pseudogene TRBV3-2) and TRBJ2-7; maybe TRBD1 (6 bases). V was pared by 0 bases and J by 5 bases, with 17 bases between. Germline values: CDR1 LGHDT, CDR2 YNNKEL (reference sequence). There are 16 residues in the CDR3. The CDR3 nucleotides are TGTGCCAGCAGCCAAGATTACAGGGAAACAGAGAACGAGCAGTACGTC. It is translated as CASSQDYRETENEQYV.

CDR3 sequence: CASSEDRDGAEAFF. The CDR3 nucleotides read TGTGCCAGCAGCGAGGACAGGGACGGGGCTGAAGCTTTCTTT. J is TRBJ1-1 and V is TRBV7-3; 8 positions agree with TRBD1. This CDR3 contains 14 residues. The germline V gene has CDR1 SGHTA and CDR2 FQGTGA. J gave up 6 bases and V 5 bases, and 8 bases lay outside the gene matches.

This rearrangement joins TRBV30 to TRBJ2-2; 9 bases line up with TRBD1. Germline CDR1 reads GTSNPN; CDR2 reads SVGIG (reference sequence). The CDR3 is made up of 14 amino acids. V lost 3 bases to trimming and J lost 4 bases; unmatched junction nucleotides: 3. The DNA for the CDR3 is TGTGCCTGGAGGCGGGACAGGGCCACCGGGGAGCTGTTTTTT. Protein: CAWRRDRATGELFF.

The chain recombines TRBV10-3 with TRBJ1-1, with a tentative D call TRBD1 (5 bases). This CDR3 is built from 15 residues. The ends were cut back, 3 bases at V and 0 bases at J, with 11 bases in the middle. Germline V lookup: CDR1 ENHRY, CDR2 SYGVKD. The CDR3 sequence: CAISDRDDMNTEAFF. As DNA, the CDR3 is TGTGCCATCAGTGACAGGGATGATATGAACACTGAAGCTTTCTTT.

This rearrangement joins TRBV2 to TRBJ1-3; no clear D. Trimming stripped 10 bases from V and 0 bases from J, with 10 bases between. The CDR3 spans 13 residues. Looked up from germline, CDR1 is SNHLY and CDR2 is FYNNEI. CDR3 sequence: CATWGASGNTIYF. CDR3 nucleotides: TGTGCCACCTGGGGAGCCTCTGGAAACACCATATATTTT.

The chain uses TRBV9 and TRBJ2-3; tentative D call: TRBD2 (6 bases). The CDR3 is 16 residues long. CDR1 is SGDLS, CDR2 YYNGEE, per germline. V lost 4 bases and J lost 2, with 17 bases in between. DNA of the CDR3: TGTGCCAGCAGCCCCAGCGGGCAGTCTCACACAGATACGCAGTATTTT. This encodes CASSPSGQSHTDTQYF.

The chain carries TRBV6-5 and TRBJ1-2, with 9 nucleotides matching TRBD1. With V trimmed by 5 bases and J by 4 bases, 8 bases remained unmatched. This CDR3 contains 15 residues. CDR1 and CDR2 from the germline V gene are MNHEY and SVGAGI. The CDR3 spells CASSPGTGRTYGYTF. CDR3 DNA sequence: TGTGCCAGCAGTCCCGGGACAGGGCGGACCTATGGCTACACCTTC.

This clone was recorded a few times. The J gene is TRBJ1-6, the V gene TRBV5-4, with unresolved D. Germline V gives CDR1 SGHNT, CDR2 YYREEE (reference sequence). The CDR3 spans 16 residues. V was pared by 0 bases and J by 5 bases, with 12 bases between. The CDR3 region has the DNA TGTGCCAGCAGCTTGGGGTTGATGAGCGATAATTCACCCCTCCACTTT. It encodes CASSLGLMSDNSPLHF.

This chain joins TRBV6-5 and TRBJ2-2; tentative D call: TRBD1 (6 bases). The germline CDR1 and CDR2 sequences are MNHEY and SVGAGI. This CDR3 spans 16 amino acids. Trimming left V 2 bases short and J 1 base short, with 11 bases between. Written as DNA, the CDR3 is TGTGCCAGCAGTTACCTGGGGGCTGGGAACACCGGGGAGCTGTTTTTT. This gives the protein CASSYLGAGNTGELFF.

The DNA of the CDR3 is TGTGCCAGCAGCTCGGGACAGGGGACCCTCTTCTCCTACGAGCAGTACGTC. This codes for CASSSGQGTLFSYEQYV. The chain links TRBV7-9 to TRBJ2-7; TRBD1 matches 10 bases. Looked up from germline, CDR1 is SEHNR and CDR2 is FQNEAQ (reference sequence). The V segment lost 4 bases and the J segment 0 bases; nucleotides outside the gene matches: 9. The CDR3 runs to 17 residues.

The genes are TRBV9 and TRBJ2-7; 10 positions agree with TRBD2. V was clipped by 0 bases and J by 0 bases; unmatched bases: 12. Germline V gene data show CDR1 as SGDLS and CDR2 as YYNGEE. This CDR3 is built from 19 residues. The CDR3 DNA sequence: TGTGCCAGCAGCGTAGAATGTATGTCTAGCGGGGGATTCTCCTACGAGCAGTACGTC. Its protein is CASSVECMSSGGFSYEQYV.

A single count supports this clone. This rearrangement joins TRBV5-1 to TRBJ2-1; D is perhaps TRBD1 (5 bases). The CDR3 sequence is 15 residues long. V dropped 2 bases and J dropped 9 bases, with 18 bases sitting between them. Looked up from germline, CDR1 is SGHRS and CDR2 is YFSETQ. The chain's CDR3 is CASSFSIAEGAEQFF. The CDR3 bases are TGCGCCAGCAGCTTCTCTATTGCTGAAGGGGCTGAGCAGTTCTTC.

V and J are TRBV28 and TRBJ1-2; 9 nucleotides line up with TRBD1. Trimming at V came to 6 bases and at J to 5 bases, leaving 16 bases not matched to a gene. CDR1 is MDHEN and CDR2 is SYDVKM in the germline V gene. CDR3 length: 17 amino acids. CDR3 region: CASRGSTTGTGLYGYTF. CDR3 nucleotides: TGTGCCAGCAGAGGTTCCACCACCGGGACAGGGTTATATGGCTACACCTTC.

This clone was observed a few times. V gene TRBV5-4 combines with J gene TRBJ1-1; no clear D. Germline V gene data show CDR1 as SGHNT and CDR2 as YYREEE (reference sequence). The CDR3 runs 11 residues. V lost 2 bases and J 5 bases, leaving 4 bases between the germline ends. The CDR3: CASSFMTEAFF. The CDR3 coding sequence is TGTGCCAGCAGCTTTATGACTGAAGCTTTCTTT.

This clone came up a few times. This chain joins TRBV9 and TRBJ1-3; TRBD1 aligns across 7 bases. The V and J ends lost 3 bases and 4 bases, in that order; junction bases with no gene match: 10. The CDR3 runs to 16 residues. CDR1 is SGDLS and CDR2 is YYNGEE in the germline V gene. The CDR3: CASSGKTGLSGNTIYF. The CDR3 coding sequence is TGTGCCAGCAGCGGCAAGACAGGGTTAAGCGGAAACACCATATATTTT. Variable domain in full (rest from reference TRBV9 and TRBJ1-3): DSGVTQTPKHLITATGQRVTLRCSPRSGDLSVYWYQQSLDQGLQFLIQYYNGEERAKGNILERFSAQQFPDLHSELNLSSLELGDSALYFCASSGKTGLSGNTIYFGEGSWLTVV.

The CDR3 region has the DNA TGTGCCAGCAGCCCCACAGACAGGGGAGACACTGAAGCTTTCTTT. It codes for CASSPTDRGDTEAFF. The chain links TRBV7-3 to TRBJ1-1; 8 bases match TRBD1. Germline lookup yields CDR1 SGHTA and CDR2 FQGTGA. With 5 bases clipped from V and 3 bases from J, the junction kept 8 bases outside the gene matches. There are 15 residues in the CDR3. The full variable domain, with the rest looked up from reference TRBV7-3 and TRBJ1-1, is GAGVSQTPSNKVTEKGKYVELRCDPISGHTALYWYRQSLGQGPEFLIYFQGTGAADDSGLPNDRFFAVRPEGSVSTLKIQRTERGDSAVYLCASSPTDRGDTEAFFGQGTRLTVV.

The chain combines TRBV25-1 with TRBJ2-7; the D gene is possibly TRBD1 (5 bases). Per germline, CDR1 MGHDK and CDR2 SYGVNS. V was trimmed by 3 bases and J by 4 bases, leaving 13 bases between them. The CDR3 totals 14 residues. CDR3 sequence reads: CASSEADSRYEQYF. Written as DNA, the CDR3 is TGTGCCAGCAGTGAGGCCGACAGCAGGTACGAGCAGTACTTC.

The chain combines TRBV20-1 with TRBJ2-7; TRBD2 might be the D (5 bases). Per germline, CDR1 DFQATT and CDR2 SNEGSKA (reference sequence). V lost 3 bases, J lost 5 bases, and 5 bases lay in between. CDR3 length equals 10 residues. CDR3 DNA: TGCAGTGCTAGGGAGGACGAGCAGTACTTC. As protein: CSAREDEQYF.

The J gene is TRBJ2-2, the V gene TRBV7-9; tentative D call: TRBD1 (5 bases). V was clipped by 2 bases and J by 2 bases, with 6 bases between them. The germline gives CDR1 SEHNR, CDR2 FQNEAQ (reference sequence). The CDR3 loop spans 14 amino acids. The CDR3: CASSLQGNTGELFF. CDR3 nucleotides: TGTGCCAGCAGCTTACAGGGTAACACCGGGGAGCTGTTTTTT.

The gene calls are TRBV5-1 and TRBJ1-1; perhaps TRBD1 as D (5 bases). Germline V lookup: CDR1 SGHRS, CDR2 YFSETQ. This CDR3 is 14 amino acids long. The germline V and J ends were trimmed by 0 bases and 3 bases, with 9 bases remaining between them. As DNA, the CDR3 is TGCGCCAGCAGCTTGGGAGGAGGGGACACTGAAGCTTTCTTT. Amino acid sequence: CASSLGGGDTEAFF.

The chain recombines TRBV7-8 with TRBJ1-3; D might be TRBD1 (5 bases). Trimming removed 5 bases at V and 2 bases at J, with 13 bases between. The CDR3 spans 15 residues. Germline V gene sequence: CDR1 SGHVS, CDR2 FQNEAQ. The CDR3 coding sequence is TGTGCCAGCAGCCCCCTGCCGGGGGCTGGAAACACCATATATTTT. Amino acids: CASSPLPGAGNTIYF.

The gene calls are TRBV6-5 and TRBJ1-1, with TRBD1 matching over 9 bases. CDR1 and CDR2 from the germline V gene are MNHEY and SVGAGI. CDR3 length: 15 residues. The V segment lost 6 bases and the J segment 4 bases; nucleotides outside the gene matches: 9. The chain's CDR3 is CASRGGQGASTEAFF. The CDR3 nucleotides are TGTGCCAGCAGGGGGGGACAGGGAGCTAGCACTGAAGCTTTCTTT.

The chain recombines TRBV5-6 with TRBJ2-6; TRBD1 agrees at 9 bases. The CDR3 has 17 amino acids. V shed 4 bases, J shed 2 bases, and the junction held 7 bases outside the gene matches. Germline V lookup: CDR1 SGHDT, CDR2 YYEEEE. This CDR3 is CASSAGQGGAGANVLTF. DNA for the CDR3: TGTGCCAGCAGCGCGGGACAGGGCGGTGCTGGGGCCAACGTCCTGACTTTC.

This clone has only a few counts. The rearrangement joins TRBV6-5 to TRBJ1-1; D unclear. The CDR3 consists of 15 residues. The V end was cut by 5 bases, the J end by 4 bases, with 17 bases between. Germline V lookup: CDR1 MNHEY, CDR2 SVGAGI. The CDR3 nucleotides are TGTGCCAGCAGTCTCCCAGGTTCAAGTTTCACTGAAGCTTTCTTT. Residues: CASSLPGSSFTEAFF.

The V and J genes are TRBV30 and TRBJ1-1; 10 bases are a match to TRBD1. V gave up 4 bases and J gave up 6 bases; unmatched junction bases: 11. Germline CDR1 and CDR2: GTSNPN and SVGIG (reference sequence). The CDR3 spans 15 residues. In nucleotides, the CDR3 is TGTGCCTGGACCCCTGGGACAGGGGAAAGATCTGAAGCTTTCTTT. Translated: CAWTPGTGERSEAFF.

The chain joins TRBV30 to TRBJ1-2, with TRBD1 matching over 8 bases. Trimming took 3 bases from V and 0 from J; bases not matched to a gene: 6. CDR1 is GTSNPN and CDR2 is SVGIG in the germline V gene (reference sequence). The CDR3 extends over 15 amino acids. The DNA of the CDR3 is TGTGCCTGGAGCCGGGACAGGCGCTCTAACTATGGCTACACCTTC. It specifies CAWSRDRRSNYGYTF.